Following are 23 T cell receptor beta chains from one sample sequenced in a study of T cell responses to AZD1222 COVID-19 vaccine. Some clones are missing from TCRdb's copy, which holds only in-frame ones; the method was immunoSEQ multiplex PCR. The sample has some 140,000 clones; about 91% are singletons. The material sequenced was peripheral blood, taken on day 0 of AZD1222 vaccination. The receptors were sampled from an adult in good health.

This rearrangement joins TRBV19 to TRBJ2-3, with 9 bases identical to TRBD1. J lost 3 bases, V lost 5 bases, and 3 bases had no gene match. In germline, CDR1 is LNHDA, CDR2 SQIVND (reference sequence). The CDR3 sequence is 14 residues long. The CDR3 region is CASSPGTGTDTQYF. CDR3 sequence (DNA): TGTGCCAGTAGTCCCGGGACAGGGACAGATACGCAGTATTTT.

The rearrangement uses TRBV18 and TRBJ2-5; 7 bases agree with TRBD1. Germline assignment: CDR1 KGHSH and CDR2 LQKENI. After removal of 2 bases from V and 3 bases from J, the junction contained 6 bases not matched to a gene. The CDR3 consists of 15 residues. The CDR3 reads CASSPATGTEETQYF. The CDR3 DNA sequence: TGTGCCAGCTCACCAGCCACCGGGACAGAAGAGACCCAGTACTTC.

J is TRBJ1-5 and V is TRBV12-3 or TRBV12-4, with D unresolved. This CDR3 spans 13 amino acids. Deletions cut 7 bases from V and 8 bases from J, with 15 bases between. For the CDR3, the DNA is TGTGCCAGCACCATATCTATCCAGGAGCCCCAGCATTTT. It yields the protein CASTISIQEPQHF.

The chain employs TRBV6-5 and TRBJ1-2; D ambiguous. V gave up 5 bases and J gave up 6 bases, with 13 bases separating them. Germline V gene sequence: CDR1 MNHEY, CDR2 SVGAGI. The CDR3 loop spans 13 amino acids. The DNA for the CDR3 is TGTGCCAGCAGTCCGCGGGGAAGAGATGGCTACACCTTC. Translated, it gives CASSPRGRDGYTF.

The chain joins TRBV2 to TRBJ1-2; D perhaps matches TRBD1 (6 bases). The V end lost 2 bases, the J end lost 5 bases, and 9 bases lay between the germline ends. The germline V gene has CDR1 SNHLY and CDR2 FYNNEI. CDR3 length: 13 amino acids. The CDR3 region is CASSERTAYGYTF. The CDR3 DNA reads as TGTGCCAGCAGTGAAAGGACAGCTTATGGCTACACCTTC.

The J gene is TRBJ2-7, the V gene TRBV9; 7 bases agree with TRBD1. CDR3 length: 15 residues. The V gene's germline CDR1 is SGDLS and CDR2 YYNGEE. V lost 3 bases and J lost 5; bases outside the gene matches: 11. CDR3 DNA: TGTGCCAGCAGCGCCACCGGGACAGCGATAAACGAGCAGTACTTC. Translating it yields CASSATGTAINEQYF.

The chain combines TRBV5-1 with TRBJ1-1, with TRBD1 matching over 7 bases. Trimming cost V 9 bases and J 1 base; bases outside gene matches: 6. The germline V gene has CDR1 SGHRS and CDR2 YFSETQ. The CDR3 consists of 13 residues. The DNA for the CDR3 is TGCGCCACCTCGGGACAGCCGAACACTGAAGCTTTCTTT. Translation: CATSGQPNTEAFF.

V gene TRBV9 combines with J gene TRBJ2-1; 13 bases align to TRBD2. Germline values: CDR1 SGDLS, CDR2 YYNGEE. V shed 1 base, J shed 9 bases, and the junction held 7 bases outside the gene matches. There are 16 residues in the CDR3. CDR3 loop: CASSVTGLAGVGEQFF. The CDR3 DNA is TGTGCCAGCAGCGTAACCGGACTAGCGGGAGTAGGTGAGCAGTTCTTC.

V and J are TRBV11-3 and TRBJ2-7; D gene ambiguous. The CDR3 is made up of 13 amino acids. Looked up from germline, CDR1 is SGHNT and CDR2 is YENEEA. Trimming removed 5 bases from V and 6 bases from J, with 14 bases in between. The CDR3 DNA is TGTGCCAGCAGCCCGGAGATTACCCCCGAGCAGTACTTC. It specifies CASSPEITPEQYF.

This clone was seen once. This rearrangement joins TRBV7-3 to TRBJ2-3; the D gene could be TRBD1 or TRBD2 (5 bases each). The CDR3 is 13 residues long. Trimming pared 5 bases from V and 2 bases from J, leaving 8 bases between. Germline CDR1 is SGHTA and CDR2 is FQGTGA. As DNA, the CDR3 is TGTGCCAGCAGCCCCGGGGCCACAGATACGCAGTATTTT. Protein sequence: CASSPGATDTQYF.

The chain links TRBV7-6 to TRBJ2-3; TRBD1 or TRBD2 may be the D gene (5 bases each). Trimming shortened V by 5 bases and J by 6 bases, and 18 bases separated the two germline ends. The germline CDR1 and CDR2 sequences are SGHVS and FNYEAQ. The CDR3 runs to 15 residues. CDR3 bases: TGTGCCAGCAGCACTACGGGACCGCCCGGGGATACGCAGTATTTT. Translating it yields CASSTTGPPGDTQYF.

J is TRBJ1-1 and V is TRBV7-6; D is ambiguous. The CDR3 is 13 residues long. Trimming left V 5 bases short and J 0 bases short, with 7 bases between. The germline CDR1 and CDR2 sequences are SGHVS and FNYEAQ. In DNA form, the CDR3 reads TGTGCCAGCAGCCTGCGAATGAACACTGAAGCTTTCTTT. Translating it yields CASSLRMNTEAFF.

The chain couples TRBV11-2 to TRBJ2-7, with a weak D call TRBD2 (5 bases). This CDR3 spans 13 amino acids. CDR1 is SGHAT, CDR2 FQNNGV, per germline. Trimming pared 2 bases from V and 4 bases from J, leaving 9 bases between. CDR3 amino acids: CASSLLGRYEQYF. The DNA of the CDR3 is TGTGCCAGCAGCTTACTTGGGAGATACGAGCAGTACTTC.

This rearrangement joins TRBV28 to TRBJ1-2; perhaps TRBD1 as D (6 bases). CDR3 length equals 15 residues. V lost 5 bases to trimming and J lost 2 bases, with 15 bases between them. Germline values: CDR1 MDHEN, CDR2 SYDVKM. The CDR3 protein is CASSRIIQGNYGYTF. DNA for the CDR3: TGTGCCAGCAGTAGAATAATACAGGGAAACTATGGCTACACCTTC.

This chain joins TRBV6-1 and TRBJ2-7; TRBD2 matches 7 bases. Trimming at V came to 1 base and at J to 3 bases, leaving 15 bases not matched to a gene. The CDR3 is 18 residues long. The V gene's germline CDR1 is MNHNS and CDR2 SASEGT. CDR3 sequence: CASSEEAFLGGSFYEQYF. CDR3 nucleotides: TGTGCCAGCAGTGAAGAGGCGTTTCTCGGCGGGAGTTTCTACGAGCAGTACTTC.

The gene calls are TRBV5-4 and TRBJ2-3; D may be TRBD1 or TRBD2 (5 bases each). CDR1 and CDR2 from the germline V gene are SGHNT and YYREEE (reference sequence). The germline V and J ends were trimmed by 4 bases and 6 bases, with 15 bases remaining between them. This CDR3 has 14 residues. The DNA of the CDR3 is TGTGCCAGCAGCCCTGGGACCTCAGGGGATACGCAGTATTTT. Translated, it gives CASSPGTSGDTQYF.

The rearrangement links TRBV7-4 to TRBJ2-7, with 11 positions matching TRBD2. The CDR3 covers 19 residues. V was pared by 3 bases and J by 2 bases, with 15 bases of the junction left unmatched. Germline assignment: CDR1 SGHVT and CDR2 SQSDAQ. The CDR3 spells CASSFTSGRAYLTAYEQYF. The DNA for the CDR3 is TGTGCCAGCAGCTTTACTAGCGGGAGAGCCTATCTCACGGCCTACGAGCAGTACTTC. Full variable domain (outside the CDR3, taken from reference TRBV7-4 and TRBJ2-7): GAGVSQSPRYKVAKRGRDVALRCDSISGHVTLYWYRQTLGQGSEVLTYSQSDAQRDKSGRPSGRFSAERPERSVSTLKIQRTEQGDSAVYLCASSFTSGRAYLTAYEQYFGPGTRLTVT.

J is TRBJ2-1 and V is TRBV7-6, with unresolved D. Germline V gives CDR1 SGHVS, CDR2 FNYEAQ. V was clipped by 4 bases and J by 3 bases, with 22 bases between them. The CDR3 covers 18 residues. For the CDR3, the DNA is TGTGCCAGCAGCTCCCCGGTGGACGGGCTAATTGACTACAATGAGCAGTTCTTC. It is translated as CASSSPVDGLIDYNEQFF.

The rearrangement joins TRBV11-2 to TRBJ2-1; TRBD2 is a possible D gene (6 bases). The CDR3 contains 18 residues. V gave up 4 bases and J gave up 4 bases, with 23 bases separating them. Germline V CDR1 and CDR2: SGHAT, FQNNGV. The CDR3 protein is CASSSGGAGPGDYNEQFF. Here the CDR3 DNA reads TGTGCCAGCAGCTCTGGCGGGGCGGGACCGGGGGATTACAATGAGCAGTTCTTC.

The V and J genes are TRBV15 and TRBJ2-7; TRBD2 matches at 13 bases. Germline values: CDR1 LNHNV, CDR2 YYDKDF (reference sequence). The CDR3 length is 17 residues. With V trimmed by 3 bases and J by 6 bases, 11 bases remained unmatched. In DNA, the CDR3 is TGTGCCACCAGCAGTATAACTCTTGGACTAGCGGGAGCCGAGCAGTACTTC. It encodes CATSSITLGLAGAEQYF.

This clone was seen a handful of times. The CDR3 here is CASSIPPISGRQSYEQYF. The CDR3 nucleotides are TGTGCCAGCAGCATCCCCCCTATCAGCGGGAGACAGTCCTACGAGCAGTACTTC. The genes are TRBV5-4 and TRBJ2-7; 8 bases are a match to TRBD2. The V segment lost 4 bases and the J segment 1 base; nucleotides outside the gene matches: 16. Germline CDR1 SGHNT, CDR2 YYREEE (reference sequence). This CDR3 is 18 amino acids long.

The DNA for the CDR3 is TGCGCCAGCAGCTTGGACAGCACAATGAACACTGAAGCTTTCTTT. Amino acids: CASSLDSTMNTEAFF. This chain joins TRBV5-1 and TRBJ1-1; D remains unclear. This CDR3 is built from 15 residues. Germline-derived CDR1 and CDR2 are SGHRS and YFSETQ. Trimming took off 0 bases at V and 0 bases at J, with 9 bases between the two ends.

The rearrangement joins TRBV7-8 to TRBJ1-2; no clear D gene. Trimming took 5 bases from V and 8 from J, leaving 15 bases between them. Germline values: CDR1 SGHVS, CDR2 FQNEAQ. The CDR3 has 13 residues. This CDR3 reads CASSQVGSEGYTF. DNA of the CDR3: TGTGCCAGCAGCCAGGTGGGGTCGGAAGGCTACACCTTC.